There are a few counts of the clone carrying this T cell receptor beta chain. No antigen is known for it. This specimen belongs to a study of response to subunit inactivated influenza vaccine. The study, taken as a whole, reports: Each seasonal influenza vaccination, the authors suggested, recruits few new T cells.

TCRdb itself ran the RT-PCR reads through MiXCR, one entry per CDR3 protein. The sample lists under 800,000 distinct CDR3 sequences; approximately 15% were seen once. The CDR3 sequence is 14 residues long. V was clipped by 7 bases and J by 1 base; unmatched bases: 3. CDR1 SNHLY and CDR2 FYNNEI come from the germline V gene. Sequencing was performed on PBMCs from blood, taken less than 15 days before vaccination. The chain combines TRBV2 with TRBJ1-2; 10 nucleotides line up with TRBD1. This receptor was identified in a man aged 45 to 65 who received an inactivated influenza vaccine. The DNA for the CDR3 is TGTGCCAGCACAGGGACAGGGGTTAACTATGGCTACACCTTC. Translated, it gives CASTGTGVNYGYTF.